In its sample, the clone carrying this T cell receptor (beta chain) is medium-sized. Its target is unknown. The DNA ends 3 residues before the CDR3 does, and the rest of the CDR3 is filled in from the germline J gene. Here immunoSEQ multiplex PCR was the method, and the copy in TCRdb shows in-frame clones only, minus some. Altogether around 13,000 clones were found in the sample, and no singletons occur. The V gene lost 4 bases and the J gene lost 0 bases, with 2 bases spanning the gap. The germline V gene has CDR1 SGHDT and CDR2 YYEEEE. The CDR3 contains 12 residues. This entry is derived from a study of T cell clonality in common variable immunodeficiency. Study-wide findings and caveats: Reportedly, TCR beta sequences from common variable immunodeficiency showed fewer deletions and N-nucleotide insertions. Authors noted CVID clonality's cause needs subpopulation repertoire sequencing.

The specimen was peripheral blood mononuclear cells. This receptor was taken from a human donor with common variable immunodeficiency. The chain links TRBV5-6 to TRBJ1-5; D ambiguous. The CDR3 bases that were read are TGTGCCAGCAGCCTTAGCAATCAGCCC. It yields the protein CASSLSNQP. The CDR3 as a whole reads CASSLSNQPQHF.